The present TCR beta chain was sequenced within a study of T cell repertoires in cytomegalovirus infection. Study-wide background: CMV infection and matching HLA type were both indicated by public TCR beta signatures.

This CDR3 is built from 16 residues. Germline V gene lookup returns CDR1 SGHVS and CDR2 FQNEAQ. With V trimmed by 3 bases and J by 10 bases, 9 bases remained unmatched. TCRdb re-analysed the reads in MiXCR, keeping a single row per CDR3 protein. The data show roughly 730,000 distinct CDR3 sequences, with approximately 33% seen just once and 15% to 20% held by the top ten. For this clonotype: The antigen is not known.

The source was cultured PBMCs, collected from culture after CMV antigen stimulation. This chain links TRBV7-8 with TRBJ1-6; 10 bases are a match to TRBD1. The sequence was obtained from a human donor in good health (CMV status not recorded). Some clones in this sample may be carry-over from other donors' samples. CDR3 protein: CASSLTGGMLRSPLHF. As DNA, the CDR3 is TGTGCCAGCAGCTTGACAGGGGGCATGCTCCGATCACCCCTCCACTTT.